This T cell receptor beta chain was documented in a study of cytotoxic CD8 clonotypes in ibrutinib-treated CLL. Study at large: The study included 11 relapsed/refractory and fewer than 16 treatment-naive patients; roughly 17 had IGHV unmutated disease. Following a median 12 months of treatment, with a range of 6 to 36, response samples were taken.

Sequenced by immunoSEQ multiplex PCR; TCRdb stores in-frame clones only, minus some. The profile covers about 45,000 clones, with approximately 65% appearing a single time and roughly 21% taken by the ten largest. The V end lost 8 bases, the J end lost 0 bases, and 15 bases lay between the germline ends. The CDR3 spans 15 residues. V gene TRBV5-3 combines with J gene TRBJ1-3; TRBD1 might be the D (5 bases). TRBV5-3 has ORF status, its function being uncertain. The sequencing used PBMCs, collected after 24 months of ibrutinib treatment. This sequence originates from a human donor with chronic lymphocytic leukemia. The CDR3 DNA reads TGTGCCAGTCGGGTATGGGACCACTCTGGAAACACCATATATTTT. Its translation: CASRVWDHSGNTIYF.